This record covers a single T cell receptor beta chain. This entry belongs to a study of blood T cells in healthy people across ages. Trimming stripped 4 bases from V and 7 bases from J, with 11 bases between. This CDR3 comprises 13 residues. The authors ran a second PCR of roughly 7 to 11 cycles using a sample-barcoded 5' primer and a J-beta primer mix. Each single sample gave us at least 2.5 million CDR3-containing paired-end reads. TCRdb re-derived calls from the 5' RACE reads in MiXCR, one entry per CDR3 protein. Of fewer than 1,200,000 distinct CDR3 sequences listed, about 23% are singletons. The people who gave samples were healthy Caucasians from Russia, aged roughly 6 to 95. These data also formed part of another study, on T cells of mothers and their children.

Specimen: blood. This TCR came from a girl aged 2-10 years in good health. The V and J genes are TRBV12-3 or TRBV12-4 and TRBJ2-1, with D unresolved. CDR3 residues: CASSYSVGNEQFF. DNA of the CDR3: TGTGCCAGCAGTTATTCGGTGGGGAATGAGCAGTTCTTC.